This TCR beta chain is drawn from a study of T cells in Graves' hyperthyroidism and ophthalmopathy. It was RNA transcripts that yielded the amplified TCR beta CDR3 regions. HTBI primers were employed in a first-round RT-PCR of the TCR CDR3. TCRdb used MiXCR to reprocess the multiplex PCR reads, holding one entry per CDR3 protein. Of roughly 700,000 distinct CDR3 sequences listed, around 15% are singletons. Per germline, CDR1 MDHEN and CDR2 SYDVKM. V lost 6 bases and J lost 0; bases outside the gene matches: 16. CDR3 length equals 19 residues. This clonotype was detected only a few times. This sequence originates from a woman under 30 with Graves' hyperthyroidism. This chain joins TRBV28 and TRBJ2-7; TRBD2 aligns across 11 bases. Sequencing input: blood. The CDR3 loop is CASRLRPTSLAGVSYEQYF. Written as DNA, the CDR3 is TGTGCCAGCAGGCTTCGGCCAACATCACTAGCGGGAGTCTCCTACGAGCAGTACTTC.